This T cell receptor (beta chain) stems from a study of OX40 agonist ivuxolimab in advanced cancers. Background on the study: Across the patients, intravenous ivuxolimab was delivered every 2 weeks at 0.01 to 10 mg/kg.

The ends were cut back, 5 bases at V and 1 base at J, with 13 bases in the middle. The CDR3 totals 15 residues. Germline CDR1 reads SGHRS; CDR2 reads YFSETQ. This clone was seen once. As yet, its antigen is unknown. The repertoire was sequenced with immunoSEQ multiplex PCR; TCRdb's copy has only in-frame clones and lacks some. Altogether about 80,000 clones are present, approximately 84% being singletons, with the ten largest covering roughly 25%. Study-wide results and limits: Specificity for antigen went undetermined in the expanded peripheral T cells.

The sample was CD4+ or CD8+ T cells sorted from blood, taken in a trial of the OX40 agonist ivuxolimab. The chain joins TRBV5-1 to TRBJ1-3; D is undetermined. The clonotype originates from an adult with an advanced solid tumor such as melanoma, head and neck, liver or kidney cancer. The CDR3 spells CASSRDLTSGNTIYF. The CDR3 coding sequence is TGCGCCAGCAGTCGGGATCTTACGTCTGGAAACACCATATATTTT.